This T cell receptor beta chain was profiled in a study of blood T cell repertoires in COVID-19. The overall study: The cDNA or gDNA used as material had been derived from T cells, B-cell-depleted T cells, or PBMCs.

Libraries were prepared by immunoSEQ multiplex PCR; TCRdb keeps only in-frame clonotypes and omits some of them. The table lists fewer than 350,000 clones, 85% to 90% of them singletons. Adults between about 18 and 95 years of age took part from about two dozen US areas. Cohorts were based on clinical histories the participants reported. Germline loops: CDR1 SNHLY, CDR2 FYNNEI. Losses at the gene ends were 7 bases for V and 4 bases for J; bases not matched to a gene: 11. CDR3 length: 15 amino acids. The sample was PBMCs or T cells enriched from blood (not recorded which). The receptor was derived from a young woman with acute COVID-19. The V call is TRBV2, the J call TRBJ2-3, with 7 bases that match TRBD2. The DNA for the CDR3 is TGTGCCAGCATCGGAGCGGGGATGAGATCAGATACGCAGTATTTT. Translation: CASIGAGMRSDTQYF. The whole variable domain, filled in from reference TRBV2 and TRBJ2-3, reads EPEVTQTPSHQVTQMGQEVILRCVPISNHLYFYWYRQILGQKVEFLVSFYNNEISEKSEIFDDQFSVERPDGSNFTLKIRSTKLEDSAMYFCASIGAGMRSDTQYFGPGTRLTVL.